Presented here are 13 T cell receptor beta chains from one specimen sequenced in a study of shared T cell receptors in the human thymus. Only in-frame clones appear in the TCRdb table, and some are missing; sequencing was by immunoSEQ multiplex PCR. This table has about 660,000 clones, roughly 90% appearing once. In addition, the sample was reused for a study of human thymus T cells.

What was sequenced was thymocytes. The source is a boy younger than two with a congenital heart defect.

The chain employs TRBV4-3 and TRBJ2-4; 12 nucleotides align to TRBD1. V lost 5 bases, J lost 9 bases, and 5 bases stayed unmatched. The CDR3 sequence is 14 residues long. Germline V gives CDR1 LGHNA, CDR2 YSLEER. The CDR3 DNA is TGCGCCAGCAGCAAGGGGACAGGGGGCTTCATTCAGTACTTC. Protein product: CASSKGTGGFIQYF.

The gene calls are TRBV9 and TRBJ1-1, with D hard to call. CDR3 length: 13 amino acids. V lost 4 bases and J 1 base, leaving 8 bases between the germline ends. Germline lookup yields CDR1 SGDLS and CDR2 YYNGEE. This CDR3 is CASSPDKNTEAFF. For the CDR3, the DNA is TGTGCCAGCAGCCCAGACAAGAACACTGAAGCTTTCTTT.

The chain employs TRBV4-2 and TRBJ2-7; TRBD1 agrees at 8 bases. The V and J ends lost 1 base and 11 bases, in that order; junction bases with no gene match: 10. The CDR3 has 14 residues. Germline V lookup: CDR1 LGHNA, CDR2 YNFKEQ. The DNA for the CDR3 is TGTGCCAGCAGCCAAGCCGGGACAGGTAGTTTGGAGTACTTC. It yields the protein CASSQAGTGSLEYF.

This clone has only a few counts. This chain joins TRBV7-6 and TRBJ1-3; 7 nucleotides match TRBD1. This CDR3 has 16 residues. Germline loops: CDR1 SGHVS, CDR2 FNYEAQ. J lost 8 bases, V lost 6 bases, and 16 bases had no gene match. The DNA for the CDR3 is TGTGCCAGCAGTTCCAACAGGGGTTCGTGGGGGGACACCATATATTTT. This encodes CASSSNRGSWGDTIYF.

This chain joins TRBV30 and TRBJ2-2, with 7 bases that match TRBD2. CDR1 is GTSNPN and CDR2 is SVGIG in the germline V gene (reference sequence). The CDR3 sequence is 16 residues long. The junction had 6 bases not matched to a gene; V was cut back by 1 base and J by 1 base. CDR3 nucleotides: TGTGCCTGGAGTGGGGCGGGGGAAAAGAACACCGGGGAGCTGTTTTTT. This gives the protein CAWSGAGEKNTGELFF. Filled out from reference TRBV30 and TRBJ2-2, the complete variable domain reads SQTIHQWPATLVQPVGSPLSLECTVEGTSNPNLYWYRQAAGRGLQLLFYSVGIGQISSEVPQNLSASRPQDRQFILSSKKLLLSDSGFYLCAWSGAGEKNTGELFFGEGSRLTVL.

The chain links TRBV6-5 to TRBJ2-5, with D tentatively TRBD1 (5 bases). The CDR3 runs to 11 residues. Germline loops: CDR1 MNHEY, CDR2 SVGAGI. The ends were cut back, 6 bases at V and 7 bases at J, with 9 bases in the middle. CDR3 protein: CASSSQATQYF. The DNA for the CDR3 is TGTGCCAGCAGCTCACAGGCGACCCAGTACTTC.

CDR3 residues: CASSQTGRGNTIYF. The CDR3 DNA reads TGTGCCAGCAGCCAAACAGGGCGAGGAAACACCATATATTTT. The chain employs TRBV7-9 and TRBJ1-3; D possibly corresponds to TRBD1 (6 bases). The CDR3 covers 14 residues. V was trimmed by 5 bases and J by 4 bases, leaving 12 bases between them. The germline CDR1 and CDR2 sequences are SEHNR and FQNEAQ (reference sequence).

The rearrangement links TRBV15 to TRBJ2-3; 12 bases match TRBD1. The CDR3 is 19 amino acids. Germline loops: CDR1 LNHNV, CDR2 YYDKDF (reference sequence). Trimming took 1 base from V and 4 from J; bases not matched to a gene: 12. The CDR3 DNA reads TGTGCCACCAGCAGAGCGTCACCCCGGGACAGGGGGCACGCAGATACGCAGTATTTT. This encodes CATSRASPRDRGHADTQYF.

This clone has just a few counts. The chain combines TRBV18 with TRBJ2-1; TRBD2 matches 9 bases. The V gene's germline CDR1 is KGHSH and CDR2 LQKENI. There are 20 residues in the CDR3. The ends lost 2 bases at V and 1 base at J; junction bases unmatched: 15. CDR3 sequence: CASSPSSPWRGGPSYNEQFF. The CDR3 nucleotides are TGTGCCAGCTCACCAAGTTCCCCGTGGCGGGGGGGCCCTTCCTACAATGAGCAGTTCTTC.

The genes are TRBV2 and TRBJ2-3, with 9 nucleotides matching TRBD2. The CDR3 length is 19 residues. In germline, CDR1 is SNHLY, CDR2 FYNNEI. Trimming cost V 5 bases and J 4 bases; bases outside gene matches: 19. The chain's CDR3 is CASSPHRVVAGVVPDTQYF. In nucleotides, the CDR3 is TGTGCCAGCAGTCCCCACAGGGTGGTAGCGGGAGTGGTGCCAGATACGCAGTATTTT.

The chain is built from TRBV11-2 and TRBJ2-7, with TRBD2 matching 7 bases. The CDR3 is made up of 15 amino acids. Losses at the gene ends were 2 bases for V and 0 bases for J; bases not matched to a gene: 4. CDR1 and CDR2 (germline): SGHAT, FQNNGV. The CDR3 coding sequence is TGTGCCAGCAGCTTAAGGCGGGAGAGCTCCTACGAGCAGTACTTC. Its protein is CASSLRRESSYEQYF.

The V gene is TRBV27, the J gene TRBJ1-1; the match to TRBD1 covers 8 bases. This CDR3 is 14 amino acids long. Germline V gene sequence: CDR1 MNHEY, CDR2 SMNVEV (reference sequence). V lost 1 base, J lost 3 bases, and 1 base stayed unmatched. CDR3 in amino acids: CASSLYRGDTEAFF. CDR3 nucleotides: TGTGCCAGCAGTTTATACAGGGGGGACACTGAAGCTTTCTTT.

Only a few counts were recorded for this clone. This sequence joins TRBV18 and TRBJ2-7; 8 nucleotides match TRBD1. Germline trimming cut 2 bases from V and 1 base from J; bases unmatched to any gene: 10. The germline gives CDR1 KGHSH, CDR2 LQKENI. The CDR3 has 17 amino acids. The CDR3 nucleotides are TGTGCCAGCTCACCAACTCCCGGACAGGGAGGTTCCTACGAGCAGTACTTC. It specifies CASSPTPGQGGSYEQYF.